This TCR beta chain was retrieved from a study of T cell responses to AZD1222 COVID-19 vaccine. Findings of the study overall: Without day 14 samples, only post-peak T cell repertoires were studied.

V was clipped by 2 bases and J by 2 bases; unmatched bases: 4. The CDR3 spans 15 residues. Germline assignment: CDR1 MGHRA and CDR2 YSYEKL. Turning to this clone: The target antigen is unknown.

This table comes from immunoSEQ multiplex PCR, and its TCRdb copy is limited to in-frame clones, with some not included. The sample has 150,000 to 250,000 clones; approximately 90% are singletons. Whether given at about 4 or about 12 weeks, second doses were pooled. This material consisted of peripheral blood, taken 28 days after the second AZD1222 dose. The clonotype comes from an adult who received the AZD1222 COVID-19 vaccine. The chain recombines TRBV4-1 with TRBJ2-7; 9 bases are shared with TRBD2. This chain's CDR3 is CASSQFLAGPYEQYF. DNA of the CDR3: TGCGCCAGCAGCCAATTCCTAGCGGGGCCCTACGAGCAGTACTTC.